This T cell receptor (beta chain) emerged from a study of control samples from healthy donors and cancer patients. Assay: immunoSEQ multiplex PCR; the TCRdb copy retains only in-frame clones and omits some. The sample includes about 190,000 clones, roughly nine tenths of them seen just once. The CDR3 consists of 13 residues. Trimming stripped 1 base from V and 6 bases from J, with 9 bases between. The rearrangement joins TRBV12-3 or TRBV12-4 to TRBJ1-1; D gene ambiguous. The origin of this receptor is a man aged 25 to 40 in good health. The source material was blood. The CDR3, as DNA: TGTGCCAGCAGTTTAGGGGAACCTCCTGAAGCTTTCTTT. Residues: CASSLGEPPEAFF.